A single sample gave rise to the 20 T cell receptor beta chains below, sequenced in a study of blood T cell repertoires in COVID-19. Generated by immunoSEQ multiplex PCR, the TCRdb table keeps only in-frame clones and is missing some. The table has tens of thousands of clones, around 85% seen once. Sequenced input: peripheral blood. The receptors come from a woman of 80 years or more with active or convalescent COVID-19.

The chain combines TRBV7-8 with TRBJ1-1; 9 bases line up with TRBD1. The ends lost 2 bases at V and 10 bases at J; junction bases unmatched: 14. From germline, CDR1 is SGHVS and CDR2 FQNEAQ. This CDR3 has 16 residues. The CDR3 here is CASSLPGQGLMLGAFF. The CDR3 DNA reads TGTGCCAGCAGCTTACCAGGACAGGGGTTAATGCTTGGAGCTTTCTTT.

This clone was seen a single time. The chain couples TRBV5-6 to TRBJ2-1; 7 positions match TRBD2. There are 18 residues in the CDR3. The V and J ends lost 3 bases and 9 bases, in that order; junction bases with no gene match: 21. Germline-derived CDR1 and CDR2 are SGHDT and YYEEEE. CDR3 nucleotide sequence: TGTGCCAGCAGCTCGCCCTTAGGAAGGCGGGGAGGGTCTGGTGAGCAGTTCTTC. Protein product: CASSSPLGRRGGSGEQFF.

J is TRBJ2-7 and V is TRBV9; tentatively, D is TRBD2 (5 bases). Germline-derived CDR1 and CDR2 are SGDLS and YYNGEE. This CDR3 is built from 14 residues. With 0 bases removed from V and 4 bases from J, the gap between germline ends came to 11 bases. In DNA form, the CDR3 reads TGTGCCAGCAGCGTAGGACCGCCGGGGTACGAGCAGTACTTC. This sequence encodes CASSVGPPGYEQYF.

The CDR3: CASKTGGATGELFF. The DNA for the CDR3 is TGTGCCAGCAAGACCGGGGGGGCCACCGGGGAGCTGTTTTTT. The rearrangement links TRBV2 to TRBJ2-2; 8 bases fit TRBD2. V dropped 7 bases and J dropped 4; count of bases not matched to a gene: 5. In germline, CDR1 is SNHLY, CDR2 FYNNEI. This CDR3 comprises 14 residues.

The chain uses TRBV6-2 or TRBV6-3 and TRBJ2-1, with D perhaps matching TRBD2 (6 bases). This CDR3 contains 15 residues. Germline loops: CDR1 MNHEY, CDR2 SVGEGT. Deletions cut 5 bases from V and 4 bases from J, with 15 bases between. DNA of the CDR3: TGTGCCAGCAGTGGAGGGAATCGGCCTTACAATGAGCAGTTCTTC. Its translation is CASSGGNRPYNEQFF.

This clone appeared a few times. CDR3 residues: CASSGRRESTDTQYF. CDR3 nucleotides: TGTGCCAGTAGTGGTAGGAGGGAGTCCACAGATACGCAGTATTTT. V and J are TRBV19 and TRBJ2-3; D is possibly TRBD2 (6 bases). CDR1 and CDR2 (germline): LNHDA, SQIVND (reference sequence). The CDR3 contains 15 residues. V was trimmed by 5 bases and J by 2 bases, leaving 14 bases between them.

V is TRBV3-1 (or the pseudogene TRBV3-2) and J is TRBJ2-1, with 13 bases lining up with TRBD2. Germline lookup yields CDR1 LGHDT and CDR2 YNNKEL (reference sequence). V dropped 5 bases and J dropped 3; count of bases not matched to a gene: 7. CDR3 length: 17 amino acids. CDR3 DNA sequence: TGTGCCAGCAGCTCCTCATGGACTAGCGGGGGCTACAATGAGCAGTTCTTC. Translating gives CASSSSWTSGGYNEQFF.

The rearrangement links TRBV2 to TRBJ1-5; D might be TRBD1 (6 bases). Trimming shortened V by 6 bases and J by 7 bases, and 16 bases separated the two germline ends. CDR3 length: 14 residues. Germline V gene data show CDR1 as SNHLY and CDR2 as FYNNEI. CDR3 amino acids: CASSELGARQPQHF. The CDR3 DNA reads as TGTGCCAGCAGCGAACTGGGGGCGAGGCAGCCCCAGCATTTT.

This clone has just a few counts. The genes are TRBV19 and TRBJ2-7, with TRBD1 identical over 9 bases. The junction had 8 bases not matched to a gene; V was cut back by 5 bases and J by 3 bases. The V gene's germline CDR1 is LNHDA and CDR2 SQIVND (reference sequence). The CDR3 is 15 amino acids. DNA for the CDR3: TGTGCCAGTAGTCTGTCCGGGACAGGGCTCTACGAGCAGTACTTC. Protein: CASSLSGTGLYEQYF.

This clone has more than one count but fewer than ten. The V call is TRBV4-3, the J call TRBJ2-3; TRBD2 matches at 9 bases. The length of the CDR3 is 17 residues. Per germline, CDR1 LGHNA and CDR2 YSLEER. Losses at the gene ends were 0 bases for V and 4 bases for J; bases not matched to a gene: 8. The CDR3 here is CASSQDSASGTADTQYF. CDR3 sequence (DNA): TGCGCCAGCAGCCAAGACTCTGCTAGCGGGACCGCAGATACGCAGTATTTT.

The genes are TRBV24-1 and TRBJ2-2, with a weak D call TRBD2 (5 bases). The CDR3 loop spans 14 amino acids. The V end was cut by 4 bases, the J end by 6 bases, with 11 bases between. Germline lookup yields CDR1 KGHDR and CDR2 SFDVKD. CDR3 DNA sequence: TGTGCCACCAGTGAGGCTGTCGGGGCCGGGGAGCTGTTTTTT. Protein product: CATSEAVGAGELFF.

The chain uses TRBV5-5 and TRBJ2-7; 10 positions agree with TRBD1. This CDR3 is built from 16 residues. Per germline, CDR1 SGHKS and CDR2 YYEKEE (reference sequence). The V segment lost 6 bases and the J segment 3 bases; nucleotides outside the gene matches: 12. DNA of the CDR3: TGTGCCAGCACCCAATTATTGACAGGGGGCTACTACGAGCAGTACTTC. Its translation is CASTQLLTGGYYEQYF.

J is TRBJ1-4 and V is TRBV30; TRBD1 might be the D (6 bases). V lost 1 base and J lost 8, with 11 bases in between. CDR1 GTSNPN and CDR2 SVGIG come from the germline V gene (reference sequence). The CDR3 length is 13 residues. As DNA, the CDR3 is TGTGCCTGGAGTGGCCAGGGGAGAGAAAAACTGTTTTTT. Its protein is CAWSGQGREKLFF.

The CDR3 DNA is TGTGCCAGCAGCCAAGATCCGGGACTAGCGGGGCTCCAAGAGACCCAGTACTTC. Protein product: CASSQDPGLAGLQETQYF. The chain uses TRBV3-1 (or the pseudogene TRBV3-2) and TRBJ2-5; 13 bases align to TRBD2. The CDR3 runs 18 residues. Germline-derived CDR1 and CDR2 are LGHDT and YNNKEL (reference sequence). The junction had 5 bases not matched to a gene; V was cut back by 0 bases and J by 1 base.

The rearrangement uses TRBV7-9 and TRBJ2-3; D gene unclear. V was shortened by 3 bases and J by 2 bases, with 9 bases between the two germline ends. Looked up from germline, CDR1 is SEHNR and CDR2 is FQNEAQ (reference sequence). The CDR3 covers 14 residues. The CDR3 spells CASSLSGSTDTQYF. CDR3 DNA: TGTGCCAGCAGCTTGTCGGGTTCCACAGATACGCAGTATTTT.

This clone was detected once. The CDR3: CASGDSLYEQYF. The CDR3 DNA reads TGTGCCAGCGGGGACAGCCTTTACGAGCAGTACTTC. V usage is TRBV6-5 and J usage is TRBJ2-7, with 7 bases that match TRBD1. The CDR3 extends over 12 amino acids. J lost 4 bases, V lost 8 bases, and 5 bases had no gene match. CDR1 and CDR2 from the germline V gene are MNHEY and SVGAGI.

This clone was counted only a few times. This chain's CDR3 is CASSLRYREAFF. CDR3 sequence (DNA): TGTGCCAGCAGCCTCCGCTACAGAGAAGCTTTCTTT. The rearrangement joins TRBV9 to TRBJ1-1; D is ambiguous. Germline V CDR1 and CDR2: SGDLS, YYNGEE. The CDR3 is 12 amino acids. V lost 4 bases, J lost 8 bases, and 12 bases lay in between.

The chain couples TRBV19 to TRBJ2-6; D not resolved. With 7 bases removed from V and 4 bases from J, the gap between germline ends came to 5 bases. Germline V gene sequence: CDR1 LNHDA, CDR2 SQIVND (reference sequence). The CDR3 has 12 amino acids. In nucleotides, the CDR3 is TGTGCCAGTAACAGAGGGGCCAACGTCCTGACTTTC. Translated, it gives CASNRGANVLTF. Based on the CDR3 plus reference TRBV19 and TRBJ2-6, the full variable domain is DGGITQSPKYLFRKEGQNVTLSCEQNLNHDAMYWYRQDPGQGLRLIYYSQIVNDFQKGDIAEGYSVSREKKESFPLTVTSAQKNPTAFYLCASNRGANVLTFGAGSRLTVL.

The CDR3 sequence: CASSVAGQGRQTQYF. Here the CDR3 DNA reads TGTGCCAGCAGCGTAGCGGGACAGGGGAGGCAGACCCAGTACTTC. V is TRBV9 and J is TRBJ2-5; 10 bases match TRBD1. In germline, CDR1 is SGDLS, CDR2 YYNGEE. CDR3 length equals 15 residues. Trimming removed 0 bases from V and 6 bases from J; junction bases left unmatched: 5. The full variable domain, completed using reference TRBV9 and TRBJ2-5, is DSGVTQTPKHLITATGQRVTLRCSPRSGDLSVYWYQQSLDQGLQFLIQYYNGEERAKGNILERFSAQQFPDLHSELNLSSLELGDSALYFCASSVAGQGRQTQYFGPGTRLLVL.

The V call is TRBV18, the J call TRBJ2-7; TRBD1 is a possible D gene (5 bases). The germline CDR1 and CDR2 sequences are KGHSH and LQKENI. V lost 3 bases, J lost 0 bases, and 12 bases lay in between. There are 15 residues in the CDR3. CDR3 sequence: CASSPGVDSSYEQYF. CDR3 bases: TGTGCCAGCTCACCCGGCGTCGACAGCTCCTACGAGCAGTACTTC.